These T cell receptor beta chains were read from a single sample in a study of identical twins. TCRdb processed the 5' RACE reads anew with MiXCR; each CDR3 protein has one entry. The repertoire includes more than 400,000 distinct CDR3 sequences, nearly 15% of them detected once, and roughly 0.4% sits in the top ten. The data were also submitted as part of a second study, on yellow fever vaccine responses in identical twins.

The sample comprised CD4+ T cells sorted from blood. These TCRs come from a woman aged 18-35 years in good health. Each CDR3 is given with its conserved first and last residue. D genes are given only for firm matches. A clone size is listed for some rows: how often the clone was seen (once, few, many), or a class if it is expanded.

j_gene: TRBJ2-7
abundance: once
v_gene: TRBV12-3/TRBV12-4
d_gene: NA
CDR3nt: TGTGCCAGCAGTCATCACTACGAGCAGTACTTC
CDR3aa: CASSHHYEQYF

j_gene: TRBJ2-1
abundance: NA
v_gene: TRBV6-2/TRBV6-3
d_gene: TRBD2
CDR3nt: TGTGCCAGCAGTCCAGACGGGATGCTAGCGGCCAAAAATGAGCAGTTCTTC
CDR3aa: CASSPDGMLAAKNEQFF

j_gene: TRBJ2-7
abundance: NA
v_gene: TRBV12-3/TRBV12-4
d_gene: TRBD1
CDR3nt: TGTGCCAGCAGTTCAGGGACAGGGGTAACCTACGAGCAGTACTTC
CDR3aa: CASSSGTGVTYEQYF

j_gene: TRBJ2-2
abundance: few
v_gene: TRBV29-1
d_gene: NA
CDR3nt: TGCAGCGTTTTAGGGGGAACCGGCACCGGGGAGCTGTTTTTT
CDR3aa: CSVLGGTGTGELFF

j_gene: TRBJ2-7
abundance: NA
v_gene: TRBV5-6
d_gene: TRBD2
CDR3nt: TGTGCCAGCAGCTTTAGGACTAGCGGAGTTGGAAGCTCCTACGAGCAGTACTTC
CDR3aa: CASSFRTSGVGSSYEQYF

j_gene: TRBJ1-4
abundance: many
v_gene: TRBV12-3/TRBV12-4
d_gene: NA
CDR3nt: TGTGCCAGCAGTTCACCAGGGCCTCGGCGGGAAAAACTGTTTTTT
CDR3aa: CASSSPGPRREKLFF

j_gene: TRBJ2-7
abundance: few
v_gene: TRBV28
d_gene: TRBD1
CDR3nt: TGTGCCAGCAGTTCCCAGACAGGGGAGCAGTACTTC
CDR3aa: CASSSQTGEQYF

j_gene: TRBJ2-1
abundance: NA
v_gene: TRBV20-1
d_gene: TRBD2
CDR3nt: TGCAGTGCTAAGGGACTAGCGGCCTACAATGAGCAGTTCTTC
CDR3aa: CSAKGLAAYNEQFF

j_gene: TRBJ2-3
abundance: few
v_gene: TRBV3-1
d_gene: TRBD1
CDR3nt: TGTGCCAGCAGCCAAGTTTGGGGGACAGGGGCCCCAGATACGCAGTATTTT
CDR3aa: CASSQVWGTGAPDTQYF

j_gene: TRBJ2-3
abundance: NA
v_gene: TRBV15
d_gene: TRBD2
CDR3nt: TGTGCCACCAGCAGAGTTCCTCCTCTAGCGGGGGACCCTCATACGCAGTATTTT
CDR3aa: CATSRVPPLAGDPHTQYF

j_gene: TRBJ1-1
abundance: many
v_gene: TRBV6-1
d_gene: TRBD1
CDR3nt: TGTGCCAGCAGGCTATCGGGACAGCCGACGAACACTGAAGCTTTCTTT
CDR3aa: CASRLSGQPTNTEAFF

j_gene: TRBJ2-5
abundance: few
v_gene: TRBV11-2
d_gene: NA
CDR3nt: TGTGCCAGCAGCTTAACAATGGTACCCGGGGGAGGGACCCAGTACTTC
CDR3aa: CASSLTMVPGGGTQYF

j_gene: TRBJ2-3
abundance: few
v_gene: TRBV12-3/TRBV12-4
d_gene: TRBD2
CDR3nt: TGTGCCGCAGCAGGGACTAGCGAGACAGATACGCAGTATTTT
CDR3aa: CAAAGTSETDTQYF

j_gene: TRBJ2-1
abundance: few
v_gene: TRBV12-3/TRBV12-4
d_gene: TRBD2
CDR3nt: TGTGCCAGCAGTTTGACCCTAGCGGGAGTTAATGAGCAGTTCTTC
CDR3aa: CASSLTLAGVNEQFF

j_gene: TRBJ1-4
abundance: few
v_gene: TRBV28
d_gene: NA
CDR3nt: TGTGCCAGCAGCAAGGGGGGGCTCCATGAAAAACTGTTTTTT
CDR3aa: CASSKGGLHEKLFF

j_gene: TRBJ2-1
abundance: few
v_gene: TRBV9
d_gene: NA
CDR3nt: TGTGCCAGCTGCCCCGGGAGTCCCTACAATGAGCAGTTCTTC
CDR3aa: CASCPGSPYNEQFF

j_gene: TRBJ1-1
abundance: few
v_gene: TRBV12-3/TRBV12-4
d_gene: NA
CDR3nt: TGTGCCAGCAAATCCGGGGGGCAGAACACTGAAGCTTTCTTT
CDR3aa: CASKSGGQNTEAFF

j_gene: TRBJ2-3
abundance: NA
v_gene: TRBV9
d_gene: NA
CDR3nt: TGTGCCAGCAGTGTCGGAGGCCAAGTCGCAGATACGCAGTATTTT
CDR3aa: CASSVGGQVADTQYF

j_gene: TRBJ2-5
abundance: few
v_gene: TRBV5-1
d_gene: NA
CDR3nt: TGCGCCAGCAGCTTGGGGAGTCCAGGAGAGACCCAGTACTTC
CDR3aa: CASSLGSPGETQYF

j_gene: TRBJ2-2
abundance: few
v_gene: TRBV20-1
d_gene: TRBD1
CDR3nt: TGCAGTGCCCCAAGGACAGGGCCTAACACCGGGGAGCTGTTTTTT
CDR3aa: CSAPRTGPNTGELFF

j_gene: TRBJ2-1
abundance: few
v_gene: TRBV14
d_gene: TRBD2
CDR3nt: TGTGCCAGCAGCCAAGACCTAGCGGGCCAGCAGTTCTTC
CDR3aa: CASSQDLAGQQFF

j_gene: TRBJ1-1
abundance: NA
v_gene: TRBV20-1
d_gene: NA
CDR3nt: TGCAGTGCAACAGGACAGAGTAACACTGAAGCTTTCTTT
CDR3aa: CSATGQSNTEAFF

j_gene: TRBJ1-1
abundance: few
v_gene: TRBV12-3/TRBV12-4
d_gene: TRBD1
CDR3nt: TGTGCCAGCCTGGGACAGTCACTTAACACTGAAGCTTTCTTT
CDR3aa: CASLGQSLNTEAFF

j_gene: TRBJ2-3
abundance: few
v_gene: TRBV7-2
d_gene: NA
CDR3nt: TGTGCCAGCCGGAAGACCGGGACATGGGGCACAGATACGCAGTATTTT
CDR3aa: CASRKTGTWGTDTQYF

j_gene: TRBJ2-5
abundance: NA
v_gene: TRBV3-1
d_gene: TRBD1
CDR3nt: TGTGCCAGCAGCCTAAGGGGAACAGGGGATCAAGAGACCCAGTACTTC
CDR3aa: CASSLRGTGDQETQYF

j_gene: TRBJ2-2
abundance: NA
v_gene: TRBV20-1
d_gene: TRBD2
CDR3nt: TGCAGTGCTAGAGACGCAAAACTAGCGGGAGGTGGCACCGGGGAGCTGTTTTTT
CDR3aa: CSARDAKLAGGGTGELFF

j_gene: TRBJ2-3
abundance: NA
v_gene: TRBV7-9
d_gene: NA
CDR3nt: TGTGCCAGCAGCTTAGGAGGGGCAAGCACAGATACGCAGTATTTT
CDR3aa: CASSLGGASTDTQYF

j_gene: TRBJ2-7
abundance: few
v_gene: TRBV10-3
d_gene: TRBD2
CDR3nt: TGTGCCATCAGTGACCTAGCGGAGAATTACGAGCAGTACTTC
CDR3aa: CAISDLAENYEQYF

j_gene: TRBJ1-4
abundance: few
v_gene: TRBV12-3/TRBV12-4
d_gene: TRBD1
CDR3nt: TGTGCCAGCAGTTTTGGTTGGCAGGGGGCAACTAATGAAAAACTGTTTTTT
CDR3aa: CASSFGWQGATNEKLFF

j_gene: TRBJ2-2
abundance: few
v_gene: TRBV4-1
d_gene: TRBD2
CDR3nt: TGCGCCAGCAGCCAAACGACTAGCGGGATAATTACACTGGGGACCGGGGAGCTGTTTTTT
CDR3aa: CASSQTTSGIITLGTGELFF

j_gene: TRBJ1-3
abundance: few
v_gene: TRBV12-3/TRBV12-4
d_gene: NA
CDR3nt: TGTGCCAGCACCCTCGGAGGGGATACTGGAAACACCATATATTTT
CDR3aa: CASTLGGDTGNTIYF

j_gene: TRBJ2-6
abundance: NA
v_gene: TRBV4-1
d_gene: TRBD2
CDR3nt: TGCGCCAGCAGCCTCGGGGGGGCCTTCGGCTCTGGGGCCAACGTCCTGACTTTC
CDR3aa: CASSLGGAFGSGANVLTF

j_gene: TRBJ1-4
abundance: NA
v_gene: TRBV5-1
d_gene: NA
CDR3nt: TGCGCCAGCAGATCATCGGGTCATGAAAAACTGTTTTTT
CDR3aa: CASRSSGHEKLFF

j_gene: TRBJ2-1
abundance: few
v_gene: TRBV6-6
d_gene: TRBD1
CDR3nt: TGTGCCAGCAGACCGGGACAGACGAATGAGCAGTTCTTC
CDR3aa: CASRPGQTNEQFF

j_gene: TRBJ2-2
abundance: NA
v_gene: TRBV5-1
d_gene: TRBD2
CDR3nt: TGCGCCAGCAGCCAGGCTGGCGGGGGGGCGAACACCGGGGAGCTGTTTTTT
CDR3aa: CASSQAGGGANTGELFF

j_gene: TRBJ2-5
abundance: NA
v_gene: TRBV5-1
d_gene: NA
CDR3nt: TGCGCCAGCACAGTAGGAGGACAAGAGACCCAGTACTTC
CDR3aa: CASTVGGQETQYF

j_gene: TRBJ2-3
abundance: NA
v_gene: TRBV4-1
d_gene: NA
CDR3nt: TGCGCCAGCAGCCAAGAATTTTTAATCCATAGCACAGATACGCAGTATTTT
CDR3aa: CASSQEFLIHSTDTQYF

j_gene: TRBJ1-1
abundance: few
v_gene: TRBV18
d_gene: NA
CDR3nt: TGTGCCAGCTCACAACACGAGAACACTGAAGCTTTCTTT
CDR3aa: CASSQHENTEAFF

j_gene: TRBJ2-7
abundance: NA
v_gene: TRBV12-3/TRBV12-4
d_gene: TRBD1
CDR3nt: TGTGCCAGCAGATACGACAGGGTGCACGAGCAGTACTTC
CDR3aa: CASRYDRVHEQYF

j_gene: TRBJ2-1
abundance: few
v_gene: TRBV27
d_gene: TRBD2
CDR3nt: TGTGCCAGCAGTTCTCAAGCGGGAGGGCCCTTTTTCCATGAGCAGTTCTTC
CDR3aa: CASSSQAGGPFFHEQFF

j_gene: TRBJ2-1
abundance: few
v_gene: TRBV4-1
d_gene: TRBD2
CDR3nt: TGCGCCAGCAGCCAAGGGATAGCGGGGGTTGAGCAGTTCTTC
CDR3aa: CASSQGIAGVEQFF

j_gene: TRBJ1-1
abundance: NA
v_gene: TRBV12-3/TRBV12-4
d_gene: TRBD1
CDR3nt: TGTGCCAGCTCCTACGGGGACAGGGGTAACTCTGAAGCTTTCTTT
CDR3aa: CASSYGDRGNSEAFF